The rows below give T cell receptor beta chains drawn from one sample of a study of T cell repertoires in cytomegalovirus infection. TCRdb reprocessed the reads via MiXCR and lists one record per CDR3 protein. Found here are 150,000 to 200,000 distinct CDR3 sequences, roughly a sixth of them singletons; the top ten hold around 20%. Specimen: CD8+ T cells from PBMCs. The receptors come from a human donor in good health (CMV status not recorded). Some clones in this sample may be carry-over from other donors' samples. Both conserved end residues are part of each CDR3. A D gene is named only where the DNA matches it firmly. The size entry is marked missing in some rows and otherwise reads once, few, many or a size class.

J | size | V | D | CDR3 | DNA
TRBJ2-5 | medium-sized | TRBV6-1 | TRBD2 | CASSKTPGLAETQYF | TGTGCCAGCAGTAAAACACCGGGACTAGCTGAGACCCAGTACTTC
TRBJ2-6 | few | TRBV7-2 | . | CASSLVFSGSGANVLTF | TGTGCCAGCAGCTTAGTGTTCTCCGGCTCTGGGGCCAACGTCCTGACTTTC
TRBJ2-1 | many | TRBV7-2 | . | CASSLGLNEQFF | TGTGCCAGCAGCTTAGGGCTCAATGAGCAGTTCTTC
TRBJ1-1 | few | TRBV19 | . | CASVTRGLGEAFF | TGTGCCAGCGTTACAAGGGGCCTCGGGGAAGCTTTCTTT
TRBJ2-1 | few | TRBV6-2/TRBV6-3 | TRBD2 | CASSYPPSGRFDEQFF | TGTGCCAGCAGTTACCCCCCTAGCGGGAGGTTCGATGAGCAGTTCTTC
TRBJ1-1 | few | TRBV20-1 | . | CSPGGRVPEAFF | TGCAGTCCGGGCGGGAGGGTTCCTGAAGCTTTCTTT
TRBJ2-5 | . | TRBV29-1 | TRBD1 | CSGWTGQETQYF | TGCAGCGGCTGGACAGGTCAAGAGACCCAGTACTTC
TRBJ2-1 | . | TRBV6-2/TRBV6-3 | . | CASSPAGNNEQFF | TGTGCCAGCAGCCCCGCGGGAAACAATGAGCAGTTCTTC
TRBJ2-2 | few | TRBV12-3/TRBV12-4 | . | CASSPRQLGGELFF | TGTGCCAGCAGTCCCAGACAACTCGGCGGGGAGCTGTTTTTT
TRBJ1-1 | . | TRBV9 | . | CASSGSRSSNTEAFF | TGTGCCAGCAGTGGAAGTCGGTCCTCGAACACTGAAGCTTTCTTT
TRBJ2-7 | . | TRBV7-9 | TRBD1 | CASSSGQGRYEQYF | TGTGCCAGCAGCTCCGGACAGGGACGGTACGAGCAGTACTTC
TRBJ2-4 | . | TRBV11-2 | . | CASSPYLAKNRQYF | TGTGCCAGCAGCCCCTACCTAGCCAAAAACAGGCAGTACTTC
TRBJ2-6 | once | TRBV4-3 | . | CASSQDPGLAAEANGLTF | TGCGCCAGCAGCCAAGATCCCGGACTTGCTGCTGAGGCCAACGGCCTGACTTTC
TRBJ2-1 | . | TRBV7-9 | . | CASSRDQSSYNEQFF | TGTGCCAGCAGCCGGGACCAGAGCTCCTACAATGAGCAGTTCTTC
TRBJ1-3 | few | TRBV28 | TRBD1 | CASSLQGGRSGNTIYF | TGTGCCAGCAGTTTACAAGGGGGCCGCTCTGGAAACACCATATATTTT
TRBJ1-2 | . | TRBV7-3 | TRBD1 | CASSPSGQGLGPNYGYTF | TGTGCCAGCAGCCCCTCGGGACAGGGACTTGGGCCTAACTATGGCTACACCTTC
TRBJ2-7 | . | TRBV7-2 | . | CASSLGLLGAYEQYF | TGTGCCAGCAGCTTAGGTCTGCTGGGTGCCTACGAGCAGTACTTC
TRBJ2-1 | few | TRBV12-3/TRBV12-4 | TRBD2 | CASAAGTSGMLEQFF | TGTGCCAGCGCTGCCGGGACTAGCGGGATGTTAGAGCAGTTCTTC
TRBJ1-1 | . | TRBV6-2/TRBV6-3 | TRBD1 | CASTATGVAFF | TGTGCCAGCACCGCGACAGGGGTTGCTTTCTTT
TRBJ2-5 | . | TRBV6-2/TRBV6-3 | . | CASSYGPETQYF | TGTGCCAGCAGTTACGGTCCGGAGACCCAGTACTTC
TRBJ1-6 | . | TRBV28 | TRBD1 | CASSQRRTGANSPLHF | TGTGCCAGCAGTCAAAGGAGGACAGGAGCGAATTCACCCCTCCACTTT
TRBJ2-3 | . | TRBV7-4 | TRBD2 | CASSYPAGVVTDTQYF | TGTGCCAGCAGCTACCCAGCGGGAGTCGTTACAGATACGCAGTATTTT
TRBJ1-2 | . | TRBV4-1 | . | CASSQRQKSNYGYTF | TGCGCCAGCAGCCAGAGACAGAAAAGCAACTATGGCTACACCTTC
TRBJ2-1 | many | TRBV4-3 | . | CASTRGNEQFF | TGCGCCAGCACTCGGGGTAATGAGCAGTTCTTC
TRBJ2-7 | . | TRBV23-1 | . | CASNSTGHPYVYEQYF | TGCGCCAGCAACTCAACAGGTCACCCCTATGTCTACGAGCAGTACTTC
TRBJ1-2 | . | TRBV28 | TRBD1 | CASTPEGAYGYTF | TGTGCCAGCACACCAGAGGGGGCGTATGGCTACACCTTC